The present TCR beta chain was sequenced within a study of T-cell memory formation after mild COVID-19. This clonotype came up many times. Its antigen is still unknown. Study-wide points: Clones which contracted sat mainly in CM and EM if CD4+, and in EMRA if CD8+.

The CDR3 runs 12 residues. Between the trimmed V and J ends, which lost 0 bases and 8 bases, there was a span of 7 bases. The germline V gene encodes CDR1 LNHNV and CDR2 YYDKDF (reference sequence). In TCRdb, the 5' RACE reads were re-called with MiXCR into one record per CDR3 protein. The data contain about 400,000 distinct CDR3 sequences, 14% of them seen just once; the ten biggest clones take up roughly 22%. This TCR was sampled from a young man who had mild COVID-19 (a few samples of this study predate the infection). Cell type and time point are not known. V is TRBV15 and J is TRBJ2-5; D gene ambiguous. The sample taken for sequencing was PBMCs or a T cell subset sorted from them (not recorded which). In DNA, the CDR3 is TGTGCCACCAGCAGAGATATTGAAACCCAGTACTTC. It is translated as CATSRDIETQYF.